This TCR beta chain originates from a study of blood T cell repertoires in COVID-19. Study-level information: Samples taken during acute and convalescent COVID-19 were collected in the United States, Italy and Spain. PBMCs, B-cell-depleted T cells, or T cells were the source of the cDNA or gDNA that made up the material.

Clones were read by immunoSEQ multiplex PCR, and TCRdb kept only the in-frame ones, dropping some. The sample lists around 370,000 clones, more than 75% occurring once. The V gene lost 2 bases and the J gene lost 0 bases, with 8 bases spanning the gap. Germline V CDR1 and CDR2: PRHDT, FYEKMQ (reference sequence). The CDR3 is 14 residues long. This clone appeared many times. This rearrangement joins TRBV13 to TRBJ2-7; maybe TRBD2 (5 bases). The material sequenced was peripheral blood. The TCR sequence derives from a woman aged 45 to 65 with COVID-19, enrolled during active disease. CDR3 loop: CASSLYEGSYEQYF. Written as DNA, the CDR3 is TGTGCCAGCAGCTTATATGAGGGCTCCTACGAGCAGTACTTC.